This TCR beta chain derives from a study of a mutant IDH1 vaccine in newly diagnosed glioma. Assay used: immunoSEQ multiplex PCR; TCRdb lists only in-frame clones, some missing. Of fewer than 60,000 clones in the sample, about 61% were seen once. Germline V gene sequence: CDR1 SSHAT, CDR2 FNYEAQ (reference sequence). CDR3 length: 15 residues. V was clipped by 5 bases and J by 0 bases, with 13 bases between them. Described time point: week 47, end of study. Every single dose of the vaccine, 300 ug of mutant IDH1 20-mer peptide, came with topical imiquimod. Comment on this clone: The antigen remains unidentified.

This clonotype was sampled from a middle-aged man with glioma. Some clones in this sample may be carry-over from other donors' samples. Specimen: peripheral blood mononuclear cells (PBMCs), collected from a glioma patient whose treatment included an IDH1 peptide vaccine. The chain carries TRBV7-7 and TRBJ2-5; the D gene is possibly TRBD2 (6 bases). For the CDR3, the DNA is TGTGCCAGCAGCCCCGGGGGAGCGTACCAAGAGACCCAGTACTTC. Amino acids: CASSPGGAYQETQYF.